The 5 T cell receptor beta chains given below trace back to one sample, sequenced in a study of shared clonotypes between healthy human individuals. Libraries were prepared by immunoSEQ multiplex PCR; TCRdb keeps only in-frame clonotypes and omits some of them. The table records roughly 700,000 clones, around 67% of them present only once. The sample was memory CD4+ T cells sorted from blood. The subset here: CD45RA-negative fraction. These receptors all stem from a woman in her thirties in good health.

The table lists this clone with a count of one. This chain connects TRBV11-3 to TRBJ2-5, with unresolved D. Germline lookup yields CDR1 SGHNT and CDR2 YENEEA. The CDR3 is made up of 13 amino acids. V dropped 2 bases and J dropped 5 bases, with 9 bases sitting between them. The CDR3 DNA is TGTGCCAGCAGCTTAAACCTTGGGGAGACCCAGTACTTC. Its translation: CASSLNLGETQYF.

The V and J genes are TRBV5-8 and TRBJ1-2, with 9 nucleotides matching TRBD1. In germline, CDR1 is SGHTS, CDR2 YDEGEE. This CDR3 comprises 15 residues. The V segment lost 2 bases and the J segment 5 bases; nucleotides outside the gene matches: 7. The chain's CDR3 is CASSLMTGGGYGYTF. CDR3 nucleotides: TGTGCCAGCAGCTTAATGACAGGGGGAGGATATGGCTACACCTTC.

This chain connects TRBV27 to TRBJ2-5, with D hard to call. TRBJ2-7 matches the DNA end more closely, so the J call is doubtful. Germline lookup yields CDR1 MNHEY and CDR2 SMNVEV (reference sequence). The CDR3 length is 14 residues. The CDR3 loop is CASSLMDPPYEQYF. The CDR3 region has the DNA TGTGCCAGCAGTTTAATGGACCCCCCCTACGAGCAGTACTTC.

This sequence joins TRBV2 and TRBJ2-3; 7 bases line up with TRBD1. Germline V lookup: CDR1 SNHLY, CDR2 FYNNEI. J gave up 6 bases and V 5 bases, and 11 bases lay outside the gene matches. The CDR3 spans 15 residues. The CDR3 protein is CASSRTGARVDTQYF. CDR3 nucleotide sequence: TGTGCCAGCAGTCGGACAGGCGCCAGGGTGGATACGCAGTATTTT. Looking up the rest from reference TRBV2 and TRBJ2-3 gives the full variable domain: EPEVTQTPSHQVTQMGQEVILRCVPISNHLYFYWYRQILGQKVEFLVSFYNNEISEKSEIFDDQFSVERPDGSNFTLKIRSTKLEDSAMYFCASSRTGARVDTQYFGPGTRLTVL.

The chain joins TRBV4-1 to TRBJ2-3; 12 bases are a match to TRBD2. The V and J ends lost 5 bases and 6 bases, in that order; junction bases with no gene match: 9. The germline V gene has CDR1 MGHRA and CDR2 YSYEKL. CDR3 length: 16 amino acids. The CDR3 DNA follows: TGCGCCAGCAGCAGACGGACTAGCGGGGTGGGGGATACGCAGTATTTT. Amino acid sequence: CASSRRTSGVGDTQYF.